This TCR beta chain appears in the sequencing data of a study of T cell repertoires in cytomegalovirus infection. At the level of the study: Indications came from public TCR beta signatures; they pointed to CMV infection and to a matching HLA type. Overall study findings and caveats: Frequencies of public TCR beta families were cumulated, and this identified carriers of CMV plus the relevant HLA. Across the ex vivo response, the dominant clonotypes were HLA-C-restricted CMV-specific TCR beta clonotypes.

With 4 bases removed from V and 4 bases from J, the gap between germline ends came to 10 bases. CDR1 is SGHVS, CDR2 FNYEAQ, per germline. The length of the CDR3 is 13 residues. TCRdb reprocessed the reads with MiXCR, giving one entry per CDR3 protein. The sample lists approximately 250,000 distinct CDR3 sequences, roughly 20% occurring once. This clonotype was counted only a few times. The antigen is not known. The chain uses TRBV7-6 and TRBJ1-2; a weak D match, TRBD1 (6 bases). Material: CD8+ T cells from PBMCs. This TCR was sampled from a human donor in good health (CMV status not recorded). Some clones in this sample may be carry-over from other donors' samples. The CDR3 loop is CASSSDRFYGYTF. The CDR3 DNA sequence: TGTGCCAGCAGCTCGGACAGATTCTATGGCTACACCTTC. The full variable domain, rest sourced from reference TRBV7-6 and TRBJ1-2, is GAGVSQSPRYKVTKRGQDVALRCDPISGHVSLYWYRQALGQGPEFLTYFNYEAQQDKSGLPNDRFSAERPEGSISTLTIQRTEQRDSAMYRCASSSDRFYGYTFGSGTRLTVV.